One and the same sample provided the 12 T cell receptor beta chains below, sequenced in a study of blood T cell repertoires in COVID-19. The data were produced by immunoSEQ multiplex PCR, yet TCRdb's version contains in-frame clones alone and is incomplete. The data hold around 220,000 clones, with about 83% observed a single time. Sequencing input: PBMCs or T cells enriched from blood (not recorded which). These receptors were taken from a woman in her forties who had recovered from COVID-19.

The genes are TRBV6-5 and TRBJ2-1; TRBD2 is a possible D gene (6 bases). Trimming pared 6 bases from V and 2 bases from J, leaving 14 bases between. Germline CDR1 reads MNHEY; CDR2 reads SVGAGI. CDR3 length: 15 amino acids. The CDR3 nucleotides read TGTGCCAGCAGCCAAGAGGACTACACCTACAATGAGCAGTTCTTC. Translated: CASSQEDYTYNEQFF.

The CDR3 sequence is CASSPWDRGRNTIYF. CDR3 coding DNA: TGTGCCAGCTCACCCTGGGACAGGGGACGAAACACCATATATTTT. The genes are TRBV18 and TRBJ1-3; TRBD1 aligns across 10 bases. V lost 3 bases to trimming and J lost 5 bases; unmatched junction nucleotides: 4. In germline, CDR1 is KGHSH, CDR2 LQKENI. CDR3 size: 15 residues.

The chain combines TRBV10-3 with TRBJ2-7; a possible D gene is TRBD2 (6 bases). Trimming stripped 7 bases from V and 0 bases from J, with 13 bases between. This CDR3 has 14 residues. Germline CDR1 ENHRY, CDR2 SYGVKD. The CDR3 DNA is TGTGCCATCAATACCGGGGGTCCCTCCTACGAGCAGTACTTC. Its translation: CAINTGGPSYEQYF.

J is TRBJ1-2 and V is TRBV4-3; 7 bases fit TRBD1. V was clipped by 0 bases and J by 8 bases; unmatched bases: 12. The CDR3 has 16 residues. Germline CDR1 reads LGHNA; CDR2 reads YSLEER. CDR3 nucleotides: TGCGCCAGCAGCCAAGATGTCGACAGGGCATCACGGGGCTACACCTTC. It is translated as CASSQDVDRASRGYTF.

V usage is TRBV24-1 and J usage is TRBJ1-1; TRBD1 matches at 7 bases. V was clipped by 6 bases and J by 7 bases; unmatched bases: 16. The length of the CDR3 is 16 residues. CDR1 is KGHDR, CDR2 SFDVKD, per germline. CDR3 bases: TGTGCCACCAGTTCGACAGGGTTTGGGTTTGACGGTGAAGCTTTCTTT. Its protein is CATSSTGFGFDGEAFF.

The chain has TRBV5-1 and TRBJ2-3, with TRBD2 matching over 7 bases. J gave up 3 bases and V 3 bases, and 13 bases lay outside the gene matches. From germline, CDR1 is SGHRS and CDR2 YFSETQ. The CDR3 extends over 17 amino acids. The CDR3 loop is CASSSLTSARGTDTQYF. The DNA of the CDR3 is TGCGCCAGCAGCTCTCTTACTAGCGCGCGGGGGACAGATACGCAGTATTTT. The whole variable domain, remainder taken from reference TRBV5-1 and TRBJ2-3, is KAGVTQTPRYLIKTRGQQVTLSCSPISGHRSVSWYQQTPGQGLQFLFEYFSETQRNKGNFPGRFSGRQFSNSRSEMNVSTLELGDSALYLCASSSLTSARGTDTQYFGPGTRLTVL.

The chain combines TRBV13 with TRBJ2-2, with D possibly being TRBD2 (6 bases). Trimming took 10 bases from V and 6 from J, leaving 18 bases between them. The V gene's germline CDR1 is PRHDT and CDR2 FYEKMQ (reference sequence). The CDR3 is 14 residues long. CDR3 region: CANRAAGLSGELFF. The CDR3 bases are TGTGCCAACCGGGCTGCGGGACTCTCCGGGGAGCTGTTTTTT.

The CDR3 nucleotides read TGTGCCAGCAGCGCCGACAGATACACCGGGGAGCTGTTTTTT. It is translated as CASSADRYTGELFF. The genes are TRBV9 and TRBJ2-2, with D maybe TRBD1 (5 bases). V lost 3 bases and J 3 bases, leaving 9 bases between the germline ends. The CDR3 totals 14 residues. Germline assignment: CDR1 SGDLS and CDR2 YYNGEE.

The chain uses TRBV10-3 and TRBJ2-3; TRBD2 matches at 14 bases. CDR3 length equals 20 residues. The germline CDR1 and CDR2 sequences are ENHRY and SYGVKD. The trim removed 8 bases at V and 0 bases at J, leaving 16 bases unmatched. The CDR3 sequence is CAIRTTGLAGESLSTDTQYF. CDR3 DNA: TGTGCCATCCGTACCACGGGACTAGCGGGAGAATCCCTTAGCACAGATACGCAGTATTTT.

This clone was found a few times. The V gene is TRBV15, the J gene TRBJ2-1, with 9 bases aligning to TRBD2. Germline CDR1 LNHNV, CDR2 YYDKDF (reference sequence). Germline trimming cut 3 bases from V and 6 bases from J; bases unmatched to any gene: 12. This CDR3 spans 17 amino acids. CDR3 protein: CATSSRLAGTLGNEQFF. CDR3 DNA: TGTGCCACCAGCAGTAGGCTAGCGGGAACGCTGGGCAATGAGCAGTTCTTC.

The chain couples TRBV6-5 to TRBJ1-3; D not resolved. Trimming pared 6 bases from V and 0 bases from J, leaving 12 bases between. Germline V gives CDR1 MNHEY, CDR2 SVGAGI. The CDR3 covers 15 residues. In DNA, the CDR3 is TGTGCCAGCAGAAGGTCCGGACTCTCTGGAAACACCATATATTTT. It yields the protein CASRRSGLSGNTIYF.

The rearrangement joins TRBV4-1 to TRBJ2-1; the D gene is possibly TRBD2 (5 bases). The CDR3 runs to 15 residues. The V and J ends lost 5 bases and 4 bases respectively, with 15 bases between them. Germline loops: CDR1 MGHRA, CDR2 YSYEKL. The CDR3: CASSVPVGLYNEQFF. For the CDR3, the DNA is TGCGCCAGCAGCGTTCCGGTTGGACTTTACAATGAGCAGTTCTTC.